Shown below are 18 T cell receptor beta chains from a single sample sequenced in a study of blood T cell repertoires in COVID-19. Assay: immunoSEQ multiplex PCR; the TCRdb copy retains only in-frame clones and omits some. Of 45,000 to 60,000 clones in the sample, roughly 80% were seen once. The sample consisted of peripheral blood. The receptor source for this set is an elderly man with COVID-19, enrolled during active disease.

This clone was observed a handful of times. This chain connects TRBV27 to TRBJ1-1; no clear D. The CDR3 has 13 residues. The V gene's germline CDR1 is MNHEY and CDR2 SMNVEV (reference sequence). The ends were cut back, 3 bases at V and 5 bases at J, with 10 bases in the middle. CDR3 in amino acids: CASSLSFSTEAFF. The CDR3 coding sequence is TGTGCCAGCAGTTTGAGCTTTAGTACTGAAGCTTTCTTT.

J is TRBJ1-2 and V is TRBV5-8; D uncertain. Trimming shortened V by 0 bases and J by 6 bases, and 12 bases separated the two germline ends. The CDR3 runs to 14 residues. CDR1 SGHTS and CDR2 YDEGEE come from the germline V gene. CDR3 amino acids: CASSLDEVWDGYTF. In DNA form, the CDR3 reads TGTGCCAGCAGCTTGGACGAGGTTTGGGATGGCTACACCTTC.

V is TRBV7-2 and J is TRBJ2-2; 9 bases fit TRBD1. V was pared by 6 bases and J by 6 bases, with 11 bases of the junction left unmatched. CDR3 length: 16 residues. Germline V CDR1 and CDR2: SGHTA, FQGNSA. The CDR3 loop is CASRTRDRDMSGELFF. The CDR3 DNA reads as TGTGCCAGCAGGACCCGGGACAGGGATATGTCCGGGGAGCTGTTTTTT.

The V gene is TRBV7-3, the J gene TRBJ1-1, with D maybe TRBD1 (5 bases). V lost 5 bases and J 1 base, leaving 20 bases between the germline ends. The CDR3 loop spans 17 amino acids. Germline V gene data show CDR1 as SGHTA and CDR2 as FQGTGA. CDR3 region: CASSPTVGEGPNTEAFF. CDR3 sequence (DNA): TGTGCCAGCAGCCCCACCGTGGGGGAGGGGCCGAACACTGAAGCTTTCTTT. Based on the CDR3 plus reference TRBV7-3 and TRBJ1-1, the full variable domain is GAGVSQTPSNKVTEKGKYVELRCDPISGHTALYWYRQSLGQGPEFLIYFQGTGAADDSGLPNDRFFAVRPEGSVSTLKIQRTERGDSAVYLCASSPTVGEGPNTEAFFGQGTRLTVV.

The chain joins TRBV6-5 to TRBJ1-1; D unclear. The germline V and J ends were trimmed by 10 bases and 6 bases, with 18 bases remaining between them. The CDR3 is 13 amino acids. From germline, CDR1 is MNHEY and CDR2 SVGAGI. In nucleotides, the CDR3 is TGTGCCACCATTTCGGTCGGGTACCCTGAAGCTTTCTTT. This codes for CATISVGYPEAFF.

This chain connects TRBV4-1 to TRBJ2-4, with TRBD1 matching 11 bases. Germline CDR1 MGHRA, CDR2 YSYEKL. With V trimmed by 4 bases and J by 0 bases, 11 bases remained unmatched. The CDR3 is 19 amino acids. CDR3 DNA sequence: TGCGCCAGCAGCCCTAGGACAGGGGGCGAGACAGTAGCCAAAAACATTCAGTACTTC. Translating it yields CASSPRTGGETVAKNIQYF.

The CDR3 reads CASSLALEDYGYTF. CDR3 nucleotides: TGTGCCAGCAGCTTAGCTTTAGAGGACTATGGCTACACCTTC. The chain carries TRBV5-4 and TRBJ1-2; D remains ambiguous. The V end was cut by 2 bases, the J end by 3 bases, with 11 bases between. The CDR3 sequence is 14 residues long. In germline, CDR1 is SGHNT, CDR2 YYREEE (reference sequence).

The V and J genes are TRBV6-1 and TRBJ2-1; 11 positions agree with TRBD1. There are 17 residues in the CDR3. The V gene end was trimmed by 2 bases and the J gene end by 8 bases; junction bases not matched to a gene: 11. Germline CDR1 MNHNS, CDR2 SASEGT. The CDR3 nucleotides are TGTGCCAGCAGTGAATATAGGAGGACAGGGGGCGCGGATGAGCAGTTCTTC. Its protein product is CASSEYRRTGGADEQFF.

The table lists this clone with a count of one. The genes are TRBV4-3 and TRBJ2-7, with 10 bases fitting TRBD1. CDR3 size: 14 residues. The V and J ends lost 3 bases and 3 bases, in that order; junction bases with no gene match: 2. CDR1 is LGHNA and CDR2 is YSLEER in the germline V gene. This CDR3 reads CASSHRTGGYEQYF. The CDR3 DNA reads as TGCGCCAGCAGCCATAGGACAGGGGGCTACGAGCAGTACTTC.

The CDR3 coding sequence is TGTGCCAGGGACAGGGCCCATCAGCCCCAGCATTTT. Translation gives CARDRAHQPQHF. The chain employs TRBV6-5 and TRBJ1-5, with 8 nucleotides matching TRBD1. Per the germline V gene, CDR1 is MNHEY and CDR2 is SVGAGI. With 9 bases clipped from V and 5 bases from J, the junction kept 3 bases outside the gene matches. This CDR3 has 12 residues.

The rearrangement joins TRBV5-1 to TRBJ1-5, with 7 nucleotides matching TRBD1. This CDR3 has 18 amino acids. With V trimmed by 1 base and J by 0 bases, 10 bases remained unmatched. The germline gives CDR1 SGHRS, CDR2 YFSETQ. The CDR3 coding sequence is TGCGCCAGCAGCTTGTGGGAGACAGGGAGTTATAGCAATCAGCCCCAGCATTTT. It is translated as CASSLWETGSYSNQPQHF. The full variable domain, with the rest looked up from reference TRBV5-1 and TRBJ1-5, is KAGVTQTPRYLIKTRGQQVTLSCSPISGHRSVSWYQQTPGQGLQFLFEYFSETQRNKGNFPGRFSGRQFSNSRSEMNVSTLELGDSALYLCASSLWETGSYSNQPQHFGDGTRLSIL.

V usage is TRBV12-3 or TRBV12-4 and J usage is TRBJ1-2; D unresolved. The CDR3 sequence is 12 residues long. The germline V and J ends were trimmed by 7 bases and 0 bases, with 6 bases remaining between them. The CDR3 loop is CASKTSNYGYTF. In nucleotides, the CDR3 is TGTGCCAGCAAAACTTCTAACTATGGCTACACCTTC.

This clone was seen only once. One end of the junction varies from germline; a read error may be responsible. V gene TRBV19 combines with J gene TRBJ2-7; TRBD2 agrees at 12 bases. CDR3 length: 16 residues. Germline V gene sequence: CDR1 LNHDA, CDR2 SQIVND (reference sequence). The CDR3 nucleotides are TGTGCCAGTAGTTCCCCCCAGACTAGCGGGGGTTACGGGCAGTACTTC. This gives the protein CASSSPQTSGGYGQYF. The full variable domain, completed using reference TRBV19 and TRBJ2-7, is DGGITQSPKYLFRKEGQNVTLSCEQNLNHDAMYWYRQDPGQGLRLIYYSQIVNDFQKGDIAEGYSVSREKKESFPLTVTSAQKNPTAFYLCASSSPQTSGGYGQYFGPGTRLTVT.

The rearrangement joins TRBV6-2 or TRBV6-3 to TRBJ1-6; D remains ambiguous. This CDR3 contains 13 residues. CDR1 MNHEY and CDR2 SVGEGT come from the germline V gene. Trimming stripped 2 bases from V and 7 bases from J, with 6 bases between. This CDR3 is CASSYDRNSPLHF. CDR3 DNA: TGTGCCAGCAGTTACGATAGAAATTCACCCCTCCACTTT.

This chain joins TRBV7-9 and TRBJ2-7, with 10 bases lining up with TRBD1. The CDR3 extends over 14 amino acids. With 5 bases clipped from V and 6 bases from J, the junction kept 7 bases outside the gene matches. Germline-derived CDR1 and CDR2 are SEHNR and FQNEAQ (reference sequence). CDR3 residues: CASSIGTGDREQYF. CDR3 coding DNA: TGTGCCAGCAGCATCGGGACAGGGGACCGCGAGCAGTACTTC.

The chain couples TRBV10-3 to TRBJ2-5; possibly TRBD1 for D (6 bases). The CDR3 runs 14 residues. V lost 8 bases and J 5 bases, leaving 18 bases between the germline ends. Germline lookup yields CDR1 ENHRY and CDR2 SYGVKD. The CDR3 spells CAIADQGQPETQYF. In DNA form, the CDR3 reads TGTGCCATCGCGGATCAGGGGCAACCCGAGACCCAGTACTTC.

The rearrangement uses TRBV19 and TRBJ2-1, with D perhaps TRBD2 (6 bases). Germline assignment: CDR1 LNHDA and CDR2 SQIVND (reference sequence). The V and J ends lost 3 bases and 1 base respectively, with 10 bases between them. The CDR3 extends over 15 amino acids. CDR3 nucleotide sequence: TGTGCCAGTAGTATCATGGGGGGTTCCTACAATGAGCAGTTCTTC. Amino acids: CASSIMGGSYNEQFF.

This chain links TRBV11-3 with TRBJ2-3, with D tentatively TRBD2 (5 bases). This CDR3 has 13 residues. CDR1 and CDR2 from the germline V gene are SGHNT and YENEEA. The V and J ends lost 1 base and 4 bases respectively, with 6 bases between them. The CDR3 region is CASSLAGSDTQYF. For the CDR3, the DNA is TGTGCCAGCAGCTTAGCGGGGTCAGATACGCAGTATTTT.